A selection of T cell receptor beta chains follows, all from one sample in a study of blood T cell repertoires in COVID-19. This table comes from immunoSEQ multiplex PCR, and its TCRdb copy is limited to in-frame clones, with some not included. The sample records fewer than 400,000 clones, 90% being singletons. The sequenced sample consisted of PBMCs or T cells enriched from blood (not recorded which). These receptors were collected from a woman in her twenties or thirties who had been exposed to COVID-19. CDR3s leave out the opening cysteine and the closing phenylalanine or tryptophan. Size values are once, few and many counts, or a class for expanded clones, and some rows have none.

j_gene | abundance | v_gene | CDR3aa
TRBJ1-1 | - | TRBV7-2 | ASSLGGAPSVGTEAF
TRBJ1-2 | few | TRBV4-1 | ASSQRTNRESPSGYT
TRBJ2-3 | - | TRBV7-9 | ASSPVGTDTQY
TRBJ1-3 | - | TRBV18 | ASSLSTDSGNTIY
TRBJ2-7 | - | TRBV18 | ASSPKGYLYEQY
TRBJ2-7 | once | TRBV6-2/TRBV6-3 | ASSYGTRYEQY
TRBJ2-7 | - | TRBV5-1 | ASSSGNRAYEQY
TRBJ2-7 | - | TRBV20-1 | SASRRDWAYEQY
TRBJ1-1 | - | TRBV18 | ASSAGQRMNTEAF
TRBJ1-1 | - | TRBV11-1 | ASSRQFMNTEAF
TRBJ2-5 | - | TRBV24-1 | ATSDDRNPTSGVETQY
TRBJ2-7 | - | TRBV5-1 | ASSLGQQQY
TRBJ1-1 | - | TRBV19 | ASSIRQGMNTEAF
TRBJ1-2 | - | TRBV5-1 | ASSQIAGGRNYGYT
TRBJ2-7 | - | TRBV19 | ASSPRQVKLSYEQY
TRBJ1-2 | - | TRBV4-1 | ASNTQGSPGKSGYT
TRBJ1-2 | - | TRBV27 | ASSLGTGGNYGYT
TRBJ1-5 | - | TRBV27 | ASRPRGRGNQPQH
TRBJ1-2 | - | TRBV10-3 | AIRGGENYGYT
TRBJ2-5 | - | TRBV7-2 | ASSLTRQETQY
TRBJ2-2 | - | TRBV27 | ASSLEGGELF
TRBJ2-2 | - | TRBV5-4 | ASSQTSVFSTGELF
TRBJ2-7 | - | TRBV6-6 | ASTRPGQGRYEQY